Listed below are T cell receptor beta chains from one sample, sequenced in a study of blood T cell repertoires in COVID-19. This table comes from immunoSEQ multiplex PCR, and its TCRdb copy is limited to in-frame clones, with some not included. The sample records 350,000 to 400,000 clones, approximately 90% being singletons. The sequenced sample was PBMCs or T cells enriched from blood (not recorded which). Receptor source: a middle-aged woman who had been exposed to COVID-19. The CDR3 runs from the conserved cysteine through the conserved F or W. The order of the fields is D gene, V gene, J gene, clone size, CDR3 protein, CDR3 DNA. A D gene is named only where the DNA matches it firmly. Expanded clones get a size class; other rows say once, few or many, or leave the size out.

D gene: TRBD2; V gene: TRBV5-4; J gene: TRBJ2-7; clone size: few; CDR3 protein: CASSFTSGRKSYEQYF; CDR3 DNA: TGTGCCAGCAGCTTTACTAGCGGGAGAAAGTCTTACGAGCAGTACTTC
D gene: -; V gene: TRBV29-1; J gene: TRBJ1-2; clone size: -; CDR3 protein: CSLLGTLGGGYTF; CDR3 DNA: TGCAGCCTCCTAGGCACCCTCGGAGGGGGCTACACCTTC
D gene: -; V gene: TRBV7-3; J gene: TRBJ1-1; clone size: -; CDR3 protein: CASSLTADTEAFF; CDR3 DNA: TGTGCCAGCAGCTTAACGGCGGACACTGAAGCTTTCTTT
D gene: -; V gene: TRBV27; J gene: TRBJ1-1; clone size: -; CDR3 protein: CASSLSAGMRTEAFF; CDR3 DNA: TGTGCCAGCAGTTTATCCGCAGGGATGAGAACTGAAGCTTTCTTT
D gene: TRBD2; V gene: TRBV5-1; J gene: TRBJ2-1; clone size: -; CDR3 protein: CASSLVAGASSSYNEQFF; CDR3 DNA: TGCGCCAGCAGCTTGGTAGCGGGGGCATCGAGCTCCTACAATGAGCAGTTCTTC
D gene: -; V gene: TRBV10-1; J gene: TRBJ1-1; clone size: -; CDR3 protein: CASSATRYTEAFF; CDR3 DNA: TGCGCCAGCAGTGCCACAAGATACACTGAAGCTTTCTTT
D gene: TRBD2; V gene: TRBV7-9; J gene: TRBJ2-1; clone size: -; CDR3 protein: CASSQGIERELGDEQFF; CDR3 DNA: TGTGCCAGCAGCCAAGGTATAGAGCGGGAGTTGGGCGATGAGCAGTTCTTC
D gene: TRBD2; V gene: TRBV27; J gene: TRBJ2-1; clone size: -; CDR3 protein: CASSFTSGTYNEQFF; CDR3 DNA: TGTGCCAGCAGTTTCACTAGCGGGACCTACAATGAGCAGTTCTTC
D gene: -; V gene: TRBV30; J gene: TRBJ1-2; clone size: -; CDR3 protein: CAWSSTGWGYTF; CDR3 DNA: TGTGCCTGGAGTTCGACAGGTTGGGGCTACACCTTC
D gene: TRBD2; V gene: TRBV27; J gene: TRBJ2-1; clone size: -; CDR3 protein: CASSLGLAGGKSYNEQFF; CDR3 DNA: TGTGCCAGCAGTTTAGGGCTAGCGGGAGGGAAGTCCTACAATGAGCAGTTCTTC
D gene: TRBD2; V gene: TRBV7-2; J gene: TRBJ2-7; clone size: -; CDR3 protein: CASSTPPSGSREQYF; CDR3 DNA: TGTGCCAGCAGCACCCCACCTAGCGGGAGTCGGGAGCAGTACTTC
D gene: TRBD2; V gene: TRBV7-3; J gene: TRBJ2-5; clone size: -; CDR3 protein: CASSRGLEQTQYF; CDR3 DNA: TGTGCCAGCAGCCGTGGACTAGAACAGACCCAGTACTTC
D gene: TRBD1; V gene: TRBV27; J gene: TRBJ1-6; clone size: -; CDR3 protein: CASTYRGLGSPLHF; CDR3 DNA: TGTGCCAGCACGTACAGGGGGCTAGGGTCACCCCTCCACTTT
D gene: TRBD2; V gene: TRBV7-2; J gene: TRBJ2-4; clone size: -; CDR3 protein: CASSLTSSGRAKNIQYF; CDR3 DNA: TGTGCCAGCAGCCTGACATCTAGCGGGAGAGCCAAAAACATTCAGTACTTC
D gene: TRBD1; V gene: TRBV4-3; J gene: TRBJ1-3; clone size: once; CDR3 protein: CASSQGLQGNTIYF; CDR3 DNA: TGCGCCAGCAGCCAAGGTTTACAGGGGAACACCATATATTTT
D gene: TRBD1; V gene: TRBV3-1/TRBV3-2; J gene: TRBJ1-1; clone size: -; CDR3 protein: CASSQSGTAGWVNTEAFF; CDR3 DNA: TGTGCCAGCAGCCAATCCGGGACAGCCGGGTGGGTGAACACTGAAGCTTTCTTT
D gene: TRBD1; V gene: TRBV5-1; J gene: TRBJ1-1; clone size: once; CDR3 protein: CASSIGTGWTEAFF; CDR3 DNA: TGCGCCAGCAGCATCGGGACAGGGTGGACTGAAGCTTTCTTT
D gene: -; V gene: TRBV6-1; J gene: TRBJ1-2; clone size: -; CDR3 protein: CASSEAGSGYGYTF; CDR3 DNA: TGTGCCAGCAGTGAAGCTGGGAGCGGTTATGGCTACACCTTC
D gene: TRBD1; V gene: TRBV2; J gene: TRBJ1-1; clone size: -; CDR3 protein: CASSVETGGRTEAFF; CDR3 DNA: TGTGCCAGCAGTGTAGAGACAGGGGGAAGGACTGAAGCTTTCTTT
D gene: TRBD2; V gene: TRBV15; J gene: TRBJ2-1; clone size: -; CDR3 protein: CATSRPGLAGAPEQFF; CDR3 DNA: TGTGCCACCAGCAGACCAGGACTAGCGGGAGCCCCCGAGCAGTTCTTC
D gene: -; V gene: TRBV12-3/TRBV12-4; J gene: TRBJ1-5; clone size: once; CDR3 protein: CASSLQDHQPQHF; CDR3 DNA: TGTGCCAGCAGCTTACAGGATCATCAGCCCCAGCATTTT
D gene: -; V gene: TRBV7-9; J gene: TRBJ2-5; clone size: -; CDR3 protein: CASSLLSSFETQYF; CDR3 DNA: TGTGCCAGCAGCTTACTTAGCTCGTTCGAGACCCAGTACTTC
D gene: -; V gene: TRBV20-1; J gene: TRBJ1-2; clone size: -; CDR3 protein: CSASPPGNYGYTF; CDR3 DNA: TGCAGTGCTAGTCCCCCGGGAAACTATGGCTACACCTTC
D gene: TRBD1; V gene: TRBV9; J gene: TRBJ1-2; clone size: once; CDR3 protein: CASSAGDRGPRVINDGYTF; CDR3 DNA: TGTGCCAGCAGCGCTGGGGACAGGGGGCCAAGGGTGATCAATGATGGCTACACCTTC
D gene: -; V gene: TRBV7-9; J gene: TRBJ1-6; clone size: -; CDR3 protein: CASSLEASLNRNSPLHF; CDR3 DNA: TGTGCCAGCAGCTTGGAGGCCTCACTTAATAGAAATTCACCCCTCCACTTT
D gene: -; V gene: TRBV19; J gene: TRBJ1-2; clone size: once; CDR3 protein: CASSFHRENYGYTF; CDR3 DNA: TGTGCCAGTAGTTTCCACAGGGAGAACTATGGCTACACCTTC
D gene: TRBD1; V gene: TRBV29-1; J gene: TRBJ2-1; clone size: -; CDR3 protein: CSVGRGQFNEQFF; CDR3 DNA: TGCAGCGTTGGCAGGGGGCAATTTAATGAGCAGTTCTTC
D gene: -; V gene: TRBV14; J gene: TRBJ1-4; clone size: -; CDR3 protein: CASSQDKSFSNEKLFF; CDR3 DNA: TGTGCCAGCAGCCAAGACAAGAGTTTTTCGAATGAAAAACTGTTTTTT
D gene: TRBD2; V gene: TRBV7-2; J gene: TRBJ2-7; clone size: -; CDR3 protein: CASSLAPQPSGSQSYEQYF; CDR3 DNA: TGTGCCAGCAGCTTAGCGCCACAACCTAGCGGGAGTCAATCCTACGAGCAGTACTTC
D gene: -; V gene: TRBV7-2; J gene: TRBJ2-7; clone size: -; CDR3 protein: CASSSPGRSGYTQYF; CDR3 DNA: TGTGCCAGCAGCTCACCAGGGCGGTCAGGGTACACGCAGTACTTC
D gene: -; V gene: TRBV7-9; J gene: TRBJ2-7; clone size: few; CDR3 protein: CASSNQGGADEQYF; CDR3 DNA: TGTGCCAGCAGCAATCAGGGGGGAGCGGACGAGCAGTACTTC
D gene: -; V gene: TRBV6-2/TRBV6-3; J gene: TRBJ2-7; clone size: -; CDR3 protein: CASSYSTGRNEQYF; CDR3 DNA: TGTGCCAGCAGTTACTCCACAGGGAGAAACGAGCAGTACTTC
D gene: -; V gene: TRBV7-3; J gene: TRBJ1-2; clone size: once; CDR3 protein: CASSSSPDSLYGYTF; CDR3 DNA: TGTGCCAGCAGCTCCTCCCCCGACAGCCTCTATGGCTACACCTTC
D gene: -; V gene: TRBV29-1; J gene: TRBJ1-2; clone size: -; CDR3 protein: CSAEIAPNYGYTF; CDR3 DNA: TGCAGCGCAGAGATAGCCCCAAACTATGGCTACACCTTC
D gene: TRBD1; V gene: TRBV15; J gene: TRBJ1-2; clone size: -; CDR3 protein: CATSSRDRVSGYTF; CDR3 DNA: TGTGCCACCAGCTCCCGGGACAGGGTCTCTGGCTACACCTTC
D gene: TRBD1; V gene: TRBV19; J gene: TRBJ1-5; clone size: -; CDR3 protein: CASSSGQGLSNQPQHF; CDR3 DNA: TGTGCCAGTAGTAGCGGACAGGGGCTGAGCAATCAGCCCCAGCATTTT
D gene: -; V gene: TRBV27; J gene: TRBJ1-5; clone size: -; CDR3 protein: CASSRFNQPQHF; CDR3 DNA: TGTGCCAGCAGTCGGTTCAATCAGCCCCAGCATTTT
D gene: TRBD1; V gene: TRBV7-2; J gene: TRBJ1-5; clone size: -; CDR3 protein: CASSLGTGRGNQPQHF; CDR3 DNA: TGTGCCAGCAGCTTAGGGACAGGGAGGGGCAATCAGCCCCAGCATTTT
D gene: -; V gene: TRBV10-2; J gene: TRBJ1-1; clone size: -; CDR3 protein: CASRGGQNTEAFF; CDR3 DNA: TGCGCCAGCAGGGGTGGACAGAACACTGAAGCTTTCTTT
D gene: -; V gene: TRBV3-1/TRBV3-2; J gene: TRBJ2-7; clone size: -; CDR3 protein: CASSQGQLRGGAYEQYF; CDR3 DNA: TGTGCCAGCAGCCAAGGGCAGTTGCGGGGCGGAGCCTACGAGCAGTACTTC
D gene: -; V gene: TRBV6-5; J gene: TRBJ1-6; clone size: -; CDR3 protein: CASRNQGYSPLHF; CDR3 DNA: TGTGCCAGCAGGAATCAGGGTTATTCACCCCTCCACTTT
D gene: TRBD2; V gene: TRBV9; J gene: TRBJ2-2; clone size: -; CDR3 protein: CASSPRATAGGFTGELFF; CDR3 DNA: TGTGCCAGCAGCCCCCGGGCGACGGCGGGAGGGTTTACCGGGGAGCTGTTTTTT
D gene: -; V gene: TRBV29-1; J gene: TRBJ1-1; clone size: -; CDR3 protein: CSVKGGIMNTEAFF; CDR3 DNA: TGCAGCGTTAAGGGGGGGATTATGAACACTGAAGCTTTCTTT
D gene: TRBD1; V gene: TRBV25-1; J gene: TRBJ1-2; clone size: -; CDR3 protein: CASSRGQGDRGYTF; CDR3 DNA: TGTGCCAGCAGTCGGGGGCAGGGGGATCGTGGCTACACCTTC
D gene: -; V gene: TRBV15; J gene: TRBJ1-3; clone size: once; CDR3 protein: CATSRGGGSGNTIYF; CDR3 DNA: TGTGCCACCAGCAGAGGCGGGGGGTCTGGAAACACCATATATTTT
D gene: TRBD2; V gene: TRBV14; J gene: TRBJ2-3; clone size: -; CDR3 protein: CASSFGTSGDTQYF; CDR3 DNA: TGTGCCAGCAGCTTTGGGACTAGCGGGGATACGCAGTATTTT
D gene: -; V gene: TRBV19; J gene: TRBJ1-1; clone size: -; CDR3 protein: CASKYREYNTEAFF; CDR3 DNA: TGTGCCAGTAAGTACAGGGAATACAACACTGAAGCTTTCTTT
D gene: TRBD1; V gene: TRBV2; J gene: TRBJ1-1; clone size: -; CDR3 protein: CASTDREIIEAFF; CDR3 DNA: TGTGCCAGCACAGACAGGGAAATCATTGAAGCTTTCTTT
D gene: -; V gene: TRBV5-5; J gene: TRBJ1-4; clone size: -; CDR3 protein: CASSFRIGTSNEKLFF; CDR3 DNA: TGTGCCAGCAGTTTCCGAATTGGGACTTCTAATGAAAAACTGTTTTTT
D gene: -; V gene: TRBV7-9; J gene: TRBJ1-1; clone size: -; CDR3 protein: CASSPSGVGGTEAFF; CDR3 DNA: TGTGCCAGCAGCCCCTCTGGGGTCGGGGGCACTGAAGCTTTCTTT
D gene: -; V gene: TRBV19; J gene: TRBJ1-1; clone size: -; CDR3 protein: CASSIVGGTEAFF; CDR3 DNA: TGTGCCAGTAGTATAGTAGGAGGAACTGAAGCTTTCTTT
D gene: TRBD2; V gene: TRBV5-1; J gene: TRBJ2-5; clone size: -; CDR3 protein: CASSSSGLDQETQYF; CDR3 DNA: TGCGCCAGCAGCTCATCCGGACTAGACCAAGAGACCCAGTACTTC
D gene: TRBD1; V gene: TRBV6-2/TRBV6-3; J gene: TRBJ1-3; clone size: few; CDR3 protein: CASSRTGAGNTIYF; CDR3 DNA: TGTGCCAGCAGTCGGACAGGGGCTGGAAACACCATATATTTT
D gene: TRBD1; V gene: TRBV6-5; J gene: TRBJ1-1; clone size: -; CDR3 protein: CASTQGVNTEAFF; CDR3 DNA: TGTGCCAGCACCCAGGGGGTGAACACTGAAGCTTTCTTT